This T cell receptor beta chain stems from a study of identical twins. The CDR3 is made up of 14 amino acids. Germline V lookup: CDR1 DFQATT, CDR2 SNEGSKA (reference sequence). V lost 5 bases to trimming and J lost 8 bases; unmatched junction nucleotides: 7. Template switching added a universal primer binding site, and final cDNA carried unique molecular identifiers. TCRdb analysed the 5' RACE reads with MiXCR anew, one entry per CDR3 protein. This table holds a few hundred thousand distinct CDR3 sequences, roughly a tenth found once. Findings and limits, study-wide: Part of the zero-insertion signal could reflect confounding by invariant MAIT and iNKT cells. Twins' surplus sharing was weaker for beta out-of-frame sequences.

This clonotype has at least ten counts. The antigen is not known. Healthy Caucasians, and only they, were the donors. The source of this sequence is a man aged 45 to 65 in good health. This chain links TRBV20-1 with TRBJ2-1; 12 nucleotides line up with TRBD2. Sequenced input: memory T cells sorted from blood. The CDR3 nucleotides read TGCAGTGCTCCTAGCGGGGGGGGGGCTCATGAGCAGTTCTTC. Its protein is CSAPSGGGAHEQFF.